One sample yielded the 17 T cell receptor beta chains listed below, sequenced in a study of molecular identifiers for immune sequencing clone quantification. TCRdb used MiXCR to reprocess the PCR reads, holding one entry per CDR3 protein. The profile shows about 320,000 distinct CDR3 sequences, about a fifth of them singletons. What was sequenced was naive CD8+ T cells from blood, with Jurkat cell RNA spiked in. Subset denoted: FACS-sorted CD8+CD4-CCR7+CD45RA+ naive T cells. The receptors were sampled from a human donor in good health. Some libraries in this study had Jurkat cell RNA spiked in.

This clonotype was seen repeatedly, ten times or more. V gene TRBV7-6 combines with J gene TRBJ2-2, with D unresolved. V lost 1 base and J lost 3, with 6 bases in between. CDR3 length: 14 residues. From germline, CDR1 is SGHVS and CDR2 FNYEAQ. The CDR3 here is CASSLGTYTGELFF. The CDR3 bases are TGTGCCAGCAGCTTAGGGACCTACACCGGGGAGCTGTTTTTT. The full variable domain, its missing parts supplied by reference TRBV7-6 and TRBJ2-2, is GAGVSQSPRYKVTKRGQDVALRCDPISGHVSLYWYRQALGQGPEFLTYFNYEAQQDKSGLPNDRFSAERPEGSISTLTIQRTEQRDSAMYRCASSLGTYTGELFFGEGSRLTVL.

V is TRBV11-1 and J is TRBJ1-4, with D possibly being TRBD1 (5 bases). Trimming cost V 4 bases and J 6 bases, with 12 bases left between them. CDR1 is SGHAT, CDR2 FQDESV, per germline (reference sequence). The CDR3 runs to 14 residues. The CDR3 nucleotides read TGTGCCAGCAGCTCCGGGGCCCGGGATGAAAAACTGTTTTTT. Encoded protein: CASSSGARDEKLFF. The full variable domain, its missing parts supplied by reference TRBV11-1 and TRBJ1-4, is EAEVAQSPRYKITEKSQAVAFWCDPISGHATLYWYRQILGQGPELLVQFQDESVVDDSQLPKDRFSAERLKGVDSTLKIQPAELGDSAMYLCASSSGARDEKLFFGSGTQLSVL.

In this sample, this clonotype turned up many times. The chain joins TRBV18 to TRBJ2-7, with D perhaps matching TRBD2 (6 bases). Trimming took off 4 bases at V and 3 bases at J, with 16 bases between the two ends. In germline, CDR1 is KGHSH, CDR2 LQKENI. CDR3 length equals 15 residues. CDR3 nucleotides: TGTGCCAGCTCACTGACTATAGCGGAGGGCTACGAGCAGTACTTC. It codes for CASSLTIAEGYEQYF.

This clonotype has at least ten counts. The V call is TRBV7-2, the J call TRBJ2-5, with D maybe TRBD2 (5 bases). The V end was cut by 5 bases, the J end by 2 bases, with 12 bases between. There are 14 residues in the CDR3. Germline-derived CDR1 and CDR2 are SGHTA and FQGNSA. CDR3 in amino acids: CASSTGLGQETQYF. In DNA form, the CDR3 reads TGTGCCAGCAGCACCGGACTGGGTCAAGAGACCCAGTACTTC. Full variable domain (outside the CDR3, taken from reference TRBV7-2 and TRBJ2-5): GAGVSQSPSNKVTEKGKDVELRCDPISGHTALYWYRQSLGQGLEFLIYFQGNSAPDKSGLPSDRFSAERTGGSVSTLTIQRTQQEDSAVYLCASSTGLGQETQYFGPGTRLLVL.

This clonotype was counted a single time. Just one base apart from a much larger clone, this may be a read error. The rearrangement links TRBV30 to TRBJ2-1; D call uncertain. The CDR3 extends over 13 amino acids. The germline gives CDR1 GTSNPN, CDR2 SVGIG (reference sequence). Trimming stripped 4 bases from V and 0 bases from J, with 7 bases between. As DNA, the CDR3 is TGTGCCTGGAATCCCCGCTCCTACAATGAGCAGTTCTTC. As protein: CAWNPRSYNEQFF.

This clonotype showed up many times. V usage is TRBV5-1 and J usage is TRBJ1-5; no firm D call. V lost 0 bases and J 5 bases, leaving 9 bases between the germline ends. The V gene's germline CDR1 is SGHRS and CDR2 YFSETQ. There are 14 residues in the CDR3. The CDR3 DNA reads as TGCGCCAGCAGCTTGGATCTGATGGATCAGCCCCAGCATTTT. Its translation: CASSLDLMDQPQHF.

The chain recombines TRBV11-2 with TRBJ2-5, with D perhaps matching TRBD2 (6 bases). This CDR3 spans 14 amino acids. Per germline, CDR1 SGHAT and CDR2 FQNNGV. Trimming removed 7 bases at V and 7 bases at J, with 19 bases between. For the CDR3, the DNA is TGTGCCAGCATCCCCTTTTCGGGGGAGGTGACCCAGTACTTC. Translating it yields CASIPFSGEVTQYF. The full variable domain, its missing parts supplied by reference TRBV11-2 and TRBJ2-5, is EAGVAQSPRYKIIEKRQSVAFWCNPISGHATLYWYQQILGQGPKLLIQFQNNGVVDDSQLPKDRFSAERLKGVDSTLKIQPAKLEDSAVYLCASIPFSGEVTQYFGPGTRLLVL.

The V and J genes are TRBV13 and TRBJ2-7, with a tentative D call TRBD1 (6 bases). The V gene lost 5 bases and the J gene lost 5 bases, with 16 bases spanning the gap. Germline-derived CDR1 and CDR2 are PRHDT and FYEKMQ (reference sequence). The CDR3 sequence is 14 residues long. CDR3 loop: CASSETGLSDEQYF. The CDR3 region has the DNA TGTGCCAGCAGCGAGACAGGTTTATCCGACGAGCAGTACTTC.

This clonotype was picked up many times. J is TRBJ2-3 and V is TRBV12-3 or TRBV12-4; tentatively, D is TRBD2 (5 bases). The V end was cut by 7 bases, the J end by 1 base, with 18 bases between. This CDR3 region has 16 residues. The CDR3 bases are TGTGCCAGCAACCAACCTAACGGGGAAGGCACAGATACGCAGTATTTT. Translated: CASNQPNGEGTDTQYF.

This clonotype was seen a few times. V is TRBV6-8 and J is TRBJ2-5; TRBD1 or TRBD2 may be the D gene (5 bases each). Germline loops: CDR1 MNHGY, CDR2 SAAAGT. This CDR3 contains 13 residues. The V end lost 5 bases, the J end lost 7 bases, and 14 bases lay between the germline ends. This CDR3 is CASSLGGIRTQYF. The CDR3 nucleotides are TGTGCCAGCAGTCTTGGGGGAATTCGGACCCAGTACTTC.

This clonotype was counted many times. The chain has TRBV27 and TRBJ1-1; D uncertain. The CDR3 contains 13 residues. Germline V gene lookup returns CDR1 MNHEY and CDR2 SMNVEV (reference sequence). Trimming stripped 6 bases from V and 3 bases from J, with 11 bases between. DNA of the CDR3: TGTGCCAGCAGGCGGACGGCAGACACTGAAGCTTTCTTT. Amino acid sequence: CASRRTADTEAFF.

The V and J genes are TRBV12-3 or TRBV12-4 and TRBJ1-5, with 10 bases aligning to TRBD1. V shed 4 bases, J shed 6 bases, and the junction held 3 bases outside the gene matches. There are 14 residues in the CDR3. CDR3 DNA: TGTGCCAGCAGTTCCGGGACAGGGGTTCAGCCCCAGCATTTT. Translating it yields CASSSGTGVQPQHF.

This clonotype has ten or more counts. V is TRBV6-1 and J is TRBJ1-5, with a tentative D call TRBD1 (5 bases). CDR1 and CDR2 from the germline V gene are MNHNS and SASEGT. This CDR3 has 15 residues. The germline V and J ends were trimmed by 6 bases and 0 bases, with 12 bases remaining between them. Here the CDR3 DNA reads TGTGCCAGCAGGGGGGAGCACTATAGCAATCAGCCCCAGCATTTT. This gives the protein CASRGEHYSNQPQHF.

This clonotype was seen a single time. Given a much more abundant clone one base away, this may be a read error. The chain combines TRBV6-5 with TRBJ1-1, with D hard to call. CDR3 length: 13 amino acids. CDR1 and CDR2 (germline): MNHEY, SVGAGI. CDR3 DNA: TGTGCCGGCAGTTACACATCCAGCACTGAAGCTTTCTTT. Translated: CAGSYTSSTEAFF.

With respect to this clonotype: This may be a read error: a much more frequent sequence differs by one nucleotide. J is TRBJ1-4 and V is TRBV14; maybe TRBD1 (6 bases). This CDR3 region has 17 residues. Per the germline V gene, CDR1 is SGHDN and CDR2 is FVKESK. The CDR3 DNA is TGTGCCAGCAGCCAAACCCCCTGGGGGGGCGCGGCTGAAAAACTGCTTTTT. This translates into CASSQTPWGGAAEKLLF.

The CDR3 loop reads CAISESVTGTEAFF. CDR3 coding DNA: TGTGCCATCAGTGAGTCGGTAACGGGCACTGAAGCTTTCTTT. V gene TRBV10-3 combines with J gene TRBJ1-1, with no clear D. The CDR3 has 14 amino acids. The ends were cut back, 0 bases at V and 4 bases at J, with 9 bases in the middle. CDR1 and CDR2 (germline): ENHRY, SYGVKD.

About this clonotype: This may stem from a read error, because a much larger clone lies one nucleotide away. The V and J genes are TRBV6-2 or TRBV6-3 and TRBJ1-5; the D gene is possibly TRBD1 (5 bases). Germline V gene data show CDR1 as MNHEY and CDR2 as SVGEGT. The CDR3 extends over 15 amino acids. DNA for the CDR3: TGTGCCAGCAGTACCAGACAGTCTAGCAATCAGCCCCAGCGTTTT. As protein: CASSTRQSSNQPQRF.